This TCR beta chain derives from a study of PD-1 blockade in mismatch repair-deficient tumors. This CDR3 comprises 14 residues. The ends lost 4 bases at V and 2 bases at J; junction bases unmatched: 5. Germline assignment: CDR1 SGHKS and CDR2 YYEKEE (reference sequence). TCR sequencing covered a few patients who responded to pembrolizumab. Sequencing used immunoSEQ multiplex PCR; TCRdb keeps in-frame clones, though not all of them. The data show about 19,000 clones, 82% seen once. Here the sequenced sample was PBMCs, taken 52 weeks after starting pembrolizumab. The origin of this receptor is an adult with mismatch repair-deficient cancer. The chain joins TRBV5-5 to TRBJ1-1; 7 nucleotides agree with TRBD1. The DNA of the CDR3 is TGTGCCAGCAGCCAGTGGACAGGCAACACTGAAGCTTTCTTT. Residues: CASSQWTGNTEAFF.